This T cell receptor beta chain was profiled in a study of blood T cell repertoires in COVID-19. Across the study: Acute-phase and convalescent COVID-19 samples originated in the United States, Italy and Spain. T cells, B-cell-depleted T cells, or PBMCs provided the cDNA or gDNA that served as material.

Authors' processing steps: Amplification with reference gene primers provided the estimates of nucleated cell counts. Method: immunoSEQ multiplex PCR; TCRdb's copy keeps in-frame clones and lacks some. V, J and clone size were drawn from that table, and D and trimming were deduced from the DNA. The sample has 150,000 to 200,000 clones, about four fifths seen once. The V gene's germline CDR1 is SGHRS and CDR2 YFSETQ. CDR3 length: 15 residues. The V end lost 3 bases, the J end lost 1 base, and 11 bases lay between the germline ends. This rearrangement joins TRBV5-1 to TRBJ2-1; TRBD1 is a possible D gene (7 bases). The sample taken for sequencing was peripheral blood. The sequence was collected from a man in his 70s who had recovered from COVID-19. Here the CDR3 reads CASSWGDSSYNEQFF. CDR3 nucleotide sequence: TGCGCCAGCAGCTGGGGGGACAGTTCCTACAATGAGCAGTTCTTC.